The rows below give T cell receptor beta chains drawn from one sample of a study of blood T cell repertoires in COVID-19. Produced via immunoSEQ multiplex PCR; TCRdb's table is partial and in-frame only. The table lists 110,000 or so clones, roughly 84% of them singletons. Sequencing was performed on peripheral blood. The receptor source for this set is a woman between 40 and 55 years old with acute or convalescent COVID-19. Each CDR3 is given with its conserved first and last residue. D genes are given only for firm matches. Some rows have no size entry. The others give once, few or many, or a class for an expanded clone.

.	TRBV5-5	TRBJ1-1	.	CASSLATGFMNTEAFF	TGTGCCAGCAGCTTGGCGACGGGTTTCATGAACACTGAAGCTTTCTTT
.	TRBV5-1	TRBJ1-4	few	CASSRTPREGSAAGLFF	TGCGCCAGCAGCAGGACCCCCCGGGAGGGGTCCGCCGCTGGACTGTTTTTT
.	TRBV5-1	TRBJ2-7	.	CASSLLQGPTYEQYF	TGCGCCAGCAGTTTGTTACAGGGACCCACCTACGAGCAGTACTTC
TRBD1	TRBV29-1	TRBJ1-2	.	CSTKTGGATSGYTF	TGCAGCACCAAGACAGGGGGCGCAACGAGTGGCTACACCTTC
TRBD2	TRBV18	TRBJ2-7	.	CASSPGTSYYEQYF	TGTGCCAGCTCACCCGGGACTAGCTACTACGAGCAGTACTTC
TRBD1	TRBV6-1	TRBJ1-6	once	CASSEVPGQGLPLHF	TGTGCCAGCAGTGAAGTCCCGGGACAGGGGTTACCCCTCCACTTT
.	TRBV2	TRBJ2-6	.	CASSEISAGRASGANVLTF	TGTGCCAGCAGTGAAATATCTGCTGGCAGGGCGTCTGGGGCCAACGTCCTGACTTTC
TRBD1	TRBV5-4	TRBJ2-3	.	CASSGDRGSDTQYF	TGTGCCAGCAGCGGGGACAGGGGTTCGGATACGCAGTATTTT
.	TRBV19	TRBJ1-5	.	CASTPSQGHSNQPQHF	TGTGCCAGTACCCCCTCACAGGGACATAGCAATCAGCCCCAGCATTTT
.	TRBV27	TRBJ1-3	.	CASSLTVGNTIYF	TGTGCCAGCAGTTTAACAGTTGGAAACACCATATATTTT
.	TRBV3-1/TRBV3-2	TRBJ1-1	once	CASSRRGLNTEAFF	TGTGCCAGCAGCCGCAGGGGCCTGAACACTGAAGCTTTCTTT
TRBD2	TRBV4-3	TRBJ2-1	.	CASSQDIFASSGDHSYNEQFF	TGCGCCAGCAGCCAAGATATTTTTGCGTCTAGCGGGGACCACTCCTACAATGAGCAGTTCTTC
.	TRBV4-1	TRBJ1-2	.	CASSQEIRVNYGYTF	TGCGCCAGCAGCCAAGAGATCAGGGTAAACTATGGCTACACCTTC
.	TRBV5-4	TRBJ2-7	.	CASSFQYEQYF	TGTGCCAGCAGCTTCCAGTACGAGCAGTACTTC
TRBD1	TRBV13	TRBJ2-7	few	CASSRGDRDSYEQYF	TGTGCCAGCAGCCGAGGGGACAGGGACTCCTACGAGCAGTACTTC
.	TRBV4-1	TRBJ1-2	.	CASSQVEGRIEVDGYTF	TGCGCCAGCAGCCAAGTGGAGGGGCGGATTGAGGTGGATGGCTACACCTTC
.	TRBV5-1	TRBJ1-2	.	CASSLKGIVDGYTF	TGCGCCAGCAGCTTGAAGGGGATAGTAGATGGCTACACCTTC
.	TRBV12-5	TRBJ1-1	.	CASEEGLNTEAFF	TGTGCTAGTGAAGAGGGCTTGAACACTGAAGCTTTCTTT
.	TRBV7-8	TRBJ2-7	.	CASGLDRAYEQYF	TGTGCCAGCGGCCTCGACAGAGCCTACGAGCAGTACTTC
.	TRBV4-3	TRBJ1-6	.	CASSQDAGSPLHF	TGCGCCAGCAGCCAAGATGCGGGTTCACCCCTCCACTTT
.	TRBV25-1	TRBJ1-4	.	CASSDPREPIEKLFF	TGTGCCAGCAGTGACCCCAGGGAACCGATCGAAAAACTGTTTTTT
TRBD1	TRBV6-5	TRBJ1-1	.	CASSRQGFTEAFF	TGTGCCAGCAGCAGACAGGGTTTCACTGAAGCTTTCTTT
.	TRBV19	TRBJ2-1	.	CASSTNYNEQFF	TGTGCCAGTAGTACTAATTACAATGAGCAGTTCTTC
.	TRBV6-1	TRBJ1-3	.	CASSVALGHLILYF	TGTGCCAGCAGTGTAGCCTTGGGACACCTAATTTTATATTTT
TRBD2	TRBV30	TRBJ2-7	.	CAWGGALAGPSYEQYF	TGTGCCTGGGGGGGAGCGCTAGCGGGTCCGTCCTACGAGCAGTACTTC
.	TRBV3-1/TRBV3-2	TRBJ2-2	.	CASSPSRALTGELFF	TGTGCCAGCAGCCCCTCGCGGGCACTCACCGGGGAGCTGTTTTTT
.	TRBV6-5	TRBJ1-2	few	CASSSWGETYGYTF	TGTGCCAGCAGTTCCTGGGGGGAGACGTATGGCTACACCTTC
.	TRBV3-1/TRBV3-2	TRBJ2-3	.	CASSPYGGGGNTDTQYF	TGTGCCAGCAGTCCTTACGGAGGGGGGGGGAACACAGATACGCAGTATTTT
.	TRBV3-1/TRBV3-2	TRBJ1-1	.	CASSQAVQGWGAFF	TGTGCCAGCAGCCAAGCAGTTCAGGGATGGGGAGCTTTCTTT
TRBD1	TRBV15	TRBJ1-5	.	CATSRATGVNQPQHF	TGTGCCACCAGCAGAGCAACAGGGGTAAATCAGCCCCAGCATTTT
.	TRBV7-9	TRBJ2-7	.	CASSLGDNHHEQYF	TGTGCCAGCAGCCTGGGGGACAATCACCACGAGCAGTACTTC
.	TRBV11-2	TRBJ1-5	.	CASSLNWDTNQPQHF	TGTGCCAGCAGCTTAAACTGGGACACCAATCAGCCCCAGCATTTT
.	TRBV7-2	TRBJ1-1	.	CASSKQLAGAGAFF	TGTGCCAGCAGCAAACAGCTTGCAGGGGCGGGAGCTTTCTTT
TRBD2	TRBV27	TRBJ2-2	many	CASSGLAGGAGELFF	TGTGCCAGCTCCGGACTAGCGGGGGGGGCAGGGGAGCTGTTTTTT
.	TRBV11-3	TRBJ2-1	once	CASSLQGNPNEQFF	TGTGCCAGCAGTTTACAGGGAAATCCCAATGAGCAGTTCTTC
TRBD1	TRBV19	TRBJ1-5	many	CASSKRSGTGGIQPQHF	TGTGCCAGTAGTAAACGGTCCGGGACAGGGGGCATTCAGCCCCAGCATTTT
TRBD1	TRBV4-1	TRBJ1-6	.	CASSQAGTDNSPLHF	TGCGCCAGCAGCCAAGCGGGGACAGATAATTCACCCCTCCACTTT
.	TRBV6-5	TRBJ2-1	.	CASSNSLDNEQFF	TGTGCCAGCAGTAACTCACTAGATAATGAGCAGTTCTTC
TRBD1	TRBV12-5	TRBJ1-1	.	CASALYRGGTEAFF	TGTGCTAGTGCCCTATACAGGGGTGGAACTGAAGCTTTCTTT
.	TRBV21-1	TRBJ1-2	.	CASIPSRVFSYGYTF	TGTGCCAGCATCCCAAGCAGGGTCTTCTCCTATGGCTACACCTTC
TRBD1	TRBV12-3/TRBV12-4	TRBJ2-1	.	CASTRTGVGKQFF	TGTGCCAGCACCAGGACAGGGGTTGGGAAGCAGTTCTTC
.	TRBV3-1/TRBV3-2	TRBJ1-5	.	CASSQVGTGRNQPQHF	TGTGCCAGCAGCCAAGTTGGAACAGGGCGCAATCAGCCCCAGCATTTT